This passage covers 21 T cell receptor beta chains from one sample sequenced in a study of Tregs in tolerant kidney transplant recipients. Libraries were prepared by immunoSEQ multiplex PCR; TCRdb keeps only in-frame clonotypes and omits some of them. The table includes tens of thousands of clones, roughly nine tenths detected once. Sequenced material: CD4+ T cells from blood, taken before the transplant. The source of these receptors is a human donor who received a combined kidney and bone marrow transplant.

This rearrangement joins TRBV7-3 to TRBJ2-1, with 9 bases matching TRBD2. This CDR3 comprises 17 residues. Trimming at V came to 1 base and at J to 7 bases, leaving 11 bases not matched to a gene. Germline CDR1 is SGHTA and CDR2 is FQGTGA. CDR3 bases: TGTGCCAGCAGCTTAAGGGGTAGCGGGAGCCATACGAATGAGCAGTTCTTC. Amino acid sequence: CASSLRGSGSHTNEQFF.

The count of this clone is one. This chain joins TRBV29-1 and TRBJ2-3; 9 positions agree with TRBD2. J lost 3 bases, V lost 0 bases, and 1 base had no gene match. The CDR3 is 14 residues long. Germline V gene sequence: CDR1 SQVTM, CDR2 ANQGSEA. The CDR3 reads CSVEDLAGTDTQYF. The DNA for the CDR3 is TGCAGCGTTGAAGACCTAGCGGGAACAGATACGCAGTATTTT.

The chain recombines TRBV9 with TRBJ2-5; TRBD2 matches at 7 bases. CDR1 is SGDLS and CDR2 is YYNGEE in the germline V gene. Losses at the gene ends were 4 bases for V and 2 bases for J; bases not matched to a gene: 8. This CDR3 region has 15 residues. The CDR3 sequence is CASSSSSAGQETQYF. The DNA for the CDR3 is TGTGCCAGCAGCAGTAGCTCAGCGGGGCAAGAGACCCAGTACTTC.

The CDR3 sequence: CAIGLLGGTQYF. CDR3 coding DNA: TGTGCCATCGGCTTGCTAGGAGGGACCCAGTACTTC. The V gene is TRBV10-3, the J gene TRBJ2-5, with D possibly being TRBD2 (5 bases). The CDR3 is made up of 12 amino acids. V was trimmed by 8 bases and J by 7 bases, leaving 14 bases between them. The germline CDR1 and CDR2 sequences are ENHRY and SYGVKD.

V usage is TRBV29-1 and J usage is TRBJ2-5, with 11 bases fitting TRBD2. This CDR3 has 13 amino acids. V was pared by 4 bases and J by 4 bases, with 2 bases of the junction left unmatched. The germline V gene has CDR1 SQVTM and CDR2 ANQGSEA. CDR3 nucleotides: TGCAGCGTTGCCGGGACTAGCGGAGAGACCCAGTACTTC. Amino acid sequence: CSVAGTSGETQYF. Combining the CDR3 with reference TRBV29-1 and TRBJ2-5 gives the whole variable domain SAVISQKPSRDICQRGTSLTIQCQVDSQVTMMFWYRQQPGQSLTLIATANQGSEATYESGFVIDKFPISRPNLTFSTLTVSNMSPEDSSIYLCSVAGTSGETQYFGPGTRLLVL.

This sequence joins TRBV7-2 and TRBJ1-1; 7 bases fit TRBD1. The CDR3 has 12 residues. J was trimmed by 9 bases and V by 0 bases; bases with no gene match: 1. Germline V gives CDR1 SGHTA, CDR2 FQGNSA. The CDR3 DNA reads as TGTGCCAGCAGCTTAGCGACAGGGCAAGCTTTCTTT. As protein: CASSLATGQAFF. Variable domain in full (rest from reference TRBV7-2 and TRBJ1-1): GAGVSQSPSNKVTEKGKDVELRCDPISGHTALYWYRQSLGQGLEFLIYFQGNSAPDKSGLPSDRFSAERTGGSVSTLTIQRTQQEDSAVYLCASSLATGQAFFGQGTRLTVV.

The chain employs TRBV19 and TRBJ1-2; 8 bases align to TRBD1. Germline V CDR1 and CDR2: LNHDA, SQIVND (reference sequence). This CDR3 has 15 amino acids. With 1 base clipped from V and 3 bases from J, the junction kept 4 bases outside the gene matches. The CDR3 spells CASSIAGGRDYGYTF. The CDR3 DNA is TGTGCCAGTAGTATAGCAGGGGGCAGGGACTATGGCTACACCTTC.

J is TRBJ1-5 and V is TRBV27; perhaps TRBD1 as D (5 bases). Per germline, CDR1 MNHEY and CDR2 SMNVEV (reference sequence). The CDR3 spans 15 residues. V lost 2 bases and J lost 6, with 14 bases in between. The CDR3 sequence: CASSLQAREGQPQHF. In nucleotides, the CDR3 is TGTGCCAGCAGTTTACAGGCCAGGGAGGGTCAGCCCCAGCATTTT.

Remarks on this clone: Within the sample, other DNA sequences also encode this same CDR3. This sequence joins TRBV30 and TRBJ1-1, with D tentatively TRBD1 (5 bases). The CDR3 has 13 amino acids. From germline, CDR1 is GTSNPN and CDR2 SVGIG (reference sequence). V dropped 0 bases and J dropped 1 base, with 6 bases sitting between them. The CDR3 DNA sequence: TGTGCCTGGAGTGTAAGGGGGAACACTGAAGCTTTCTTT. It codes for CAWSVRGNTEAFF. Filled out from reference TRBV30 and TRBJ1-1, the complete variable domain reads SQTIHQWPATLVQPVGSPLSLECTVEGTSNPNLYWYRQAAGRGLQLLFYSVGIGQISSEVPQNLSASRPQDRQFILSSKKLLLSDSGFYLCAWSVRGNTEAFFGQGTRLTVV.

The J gene is TRBJ2-2, the V gene TRBV6-6; maybe TRBD1 (5 bases). This CDR3 region has 14 residues. Germline CDR1 and CDR2: MNHNY and SVGAGI (reference sequence). Trimming removed 5 bases from V and 8 bases from J, with 15 bases in between. CDR3 nucleotides: TGTGCCAGCAGTAACCCCAGGGTTCTTGGGGAGCTGTTTTTT. As protein: CASSNPRVLGELFF.

The J gene is TRBJ2-1, the V gene TRBV10-3; 16 bases align to TRBD2. The CDR3 totals 16 residues. Germline assignment: CDR1 ENHRY and CDR2 SYGVKD. The junction had 1 base not matched to a gene; V was cut back by 0 bases and J by 8 bases. The CDR3 DNA sequence: TGTGCCATCAGTGAGTCGGGGACTAGCGGGAGGGATGAGCAGTTCTTC. This sequence encodes CAISESGTSGRDEQFF.

The V call is TRBV7-2, the J call TRBJ2-7, with D perhaps TRBD1 (5 bases). The germline CDR1 and CDR2 sequences are SGHTA and FQGNSA. The CDR3 has 12 residues. With 2 bases removed from V and 7 bases from J, the gap between germline ends came to 9 bases. As DNA, the CDR3 is TGTGCCAGCAGCTTATTGGGGCTTGAGCAGTACTTC. It translates to CASSLLGLEQYF. Full variable domain (missing parts from reference TRBV7-2 and TRBJ2-7): GAGVSQSPSNKVTEKGKDVELRCDPISGHTALYWYRQSLGQGLEFLIYFQGNSAPDKSGLPSDRFSAERTGGSVSTLTIQRTQQEDSAVYLCASSLLGLEQYFGPGTRLTVT.

V usage is TRBV7-2 and J usage is TRBJ1-2; TRBD1 aligns across 7 bases. This CDR3 has 13 amino acids. The V and J ends lost 4 bases and 2 bases, in that order; junction bases with no gene match: 1. Germline V gene sequence: CDR1 SGHTA, CDR2 FQGNSA. The CDR3 region is CASSSTGNYGYTF. The CDR3 DNA sequence: TGTGCCAGCAGCTCGACAGGGAACTATGGCTACACCTTC.

This clone was observed once. This rearrangement joins TRBV9 to TRBJ2-7; 10 bases are shared with TRBD2. This CDR3 spans 16 amino acids. Per germline, CDR1 SGDLS and CDR2 YYNGEE. With V trimmed by 4 bases and J by 0 bases, 7 bases remained unmatched. Here the CDR3 reads CASSPMGTSASYEQYF. The CDR3 DNA reads TGTGCCAGCAGCCCCATGGGGACTAGCGCCTCCTACGAGCAGTACTTC.

The chain recombines TRBV6-5 with TRBJ1-4, with D perhaps matching TRBD1 (6 bases). The germline V gene encodes CDR1 MNHEY and CDR2 SVGAGI. The CDR3 extends over 13 amino acids. Trimming cost V 5 bases and J 7 bases, with 11 bases left between them. The CDR3 sequence: CASSDRQAEKLFF. As DNA, the CDR3 is TGTGCCAGCAGTGACCGACAGGCTGAAAAACTGTTTTTT.

The CDR3 spells CASIPGQGIYEQYF. The CDR3 coding sequence is TGTGCCAGCATCCCTGGACAGGGTATATACGAGCAGTACTTC. The chain links TRBV6-6 to TRBJ2-7; 8 bases match TRBD1. With V trimmed by 7 bases and J by 4 bases, 9 bases remained unmatched. This CDR3 contains 14 residues. Germline CDR1 and CDR2: MNHNY and SVGAGI (reference sequence).

V usage is TRBV18 and J usage is TRBJ2-7; 7 bases line up with TRBD1. J lost 0 bases, V lost 3 bases, and 5 bases had no gene match. The germline V gene has CDR1 KGHSH and CDR2 LQKENI. The CDR3 is 15 residues long. The CDR3 here is CASSPGQESSYEQYF. The DNA of the CDR3 is TGTGCCAGCTCACCCGGACAGGAGAGCTCCTACGAGCAGTACTTC.

This clone appeared a single time. The chain employs TRBV30 and TRBJ1-1; no clear D gene. Per the germline V gene, CDR1 is GTSNPN and CDR2 is SVGIG (reference sequence). The V and J ends lost 4 bases and 0 bases respectively, with 6 bases between them. CDR3 size: 12 residues. The CDR3 reads CAWTHMNTEAFF. DNA of the CDR3: TGTGCCTGGACCCACATGAACACTGAAGCTTTCTTT.

This rearrangement joins TRBV18 to TRBJ2-1; 15 bases are shared with TRBD2. The CDR3 runs 16 residues. Trimming removed 3 bases from V and 9 bases from J; junction bases left unmatched: 6. Germline V lookup: CDR1 KGHSH, CDR2 LQKENI. The CDR3 DNA is TGTGCCAGCTCACCTCCGGGACTAGCGGGAGGTAGTGAGCAGTTCTTC. It translates to CASSPPGLAGGSEQFF.

The V call is TRBV27, the J call TRBJ2-2; 7 nucleotides line up with TRBD2. V was pared by 0 bases and J by 7 bases, with 14 bases of the junction left unmatched. This CDR3 comprises 18 residues. Germline V gives CDR1 MNHEY, CDR2 SMNVEV (reference sequence). The CDR3 reads CASSLSGRGRPGGGELFF. In DNA, the CDR3 is TGTGCCAGCAGTTTATCTGGTCGGGGGAGGCCGGGGGGCGGGGAGCTGTTTTTT.

V gene TRBV4-2 combines with J gene TRBJ1-3; D remains unclear. This CDR3 is built from 15 residues. The ends were cut back, 0 bases at V and 0 bases at J, with 6 bases in the middle. Germline CDR1 LGHNA, CDR2 YNFKEQ. CDR3 residues: CASSQDPSSGNTIYF. As DNA, the CDR3 is TGTGCCAGCAGCCAAGACCCGAGCTCTGGAAACACCATATATTTT.